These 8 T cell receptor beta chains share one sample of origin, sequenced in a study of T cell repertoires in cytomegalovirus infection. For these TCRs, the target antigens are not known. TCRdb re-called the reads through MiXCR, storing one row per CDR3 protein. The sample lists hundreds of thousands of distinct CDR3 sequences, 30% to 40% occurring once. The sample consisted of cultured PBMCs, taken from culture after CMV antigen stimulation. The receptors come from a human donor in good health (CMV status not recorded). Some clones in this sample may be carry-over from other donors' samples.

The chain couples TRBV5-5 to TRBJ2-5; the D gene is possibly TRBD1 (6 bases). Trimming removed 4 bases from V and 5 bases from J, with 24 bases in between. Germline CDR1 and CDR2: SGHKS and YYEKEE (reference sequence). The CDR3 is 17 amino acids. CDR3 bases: TGTGCCAGCAGCACTAATTCCTCCGGACAGTTGGGGGAGACCCAGTACTTC. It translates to CASSTNSSGQLGETQYF.

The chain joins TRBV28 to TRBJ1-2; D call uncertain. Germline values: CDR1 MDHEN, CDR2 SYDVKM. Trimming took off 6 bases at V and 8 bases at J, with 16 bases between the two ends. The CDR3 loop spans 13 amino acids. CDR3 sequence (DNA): TGTGCCAGCAGGCTTAATACAGACGGGGGCTACACCTTC. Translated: CASRLNTDGGYTF.

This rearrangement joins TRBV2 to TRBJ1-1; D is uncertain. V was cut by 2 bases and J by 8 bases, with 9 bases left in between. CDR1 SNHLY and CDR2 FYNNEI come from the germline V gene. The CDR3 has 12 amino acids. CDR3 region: CASSELIGEAFF. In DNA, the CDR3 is TGTGCCAGCAGTGAACTAATAGGCGAAGCTTTCTTT.

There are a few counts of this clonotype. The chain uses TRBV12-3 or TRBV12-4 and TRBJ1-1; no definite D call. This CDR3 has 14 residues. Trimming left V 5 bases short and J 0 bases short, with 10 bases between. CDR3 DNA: TGTGCCAGCAGTATAGGGCAAGTGAACACTGAAGCTTTCTTT. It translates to CASSIGQVNTEAFF.

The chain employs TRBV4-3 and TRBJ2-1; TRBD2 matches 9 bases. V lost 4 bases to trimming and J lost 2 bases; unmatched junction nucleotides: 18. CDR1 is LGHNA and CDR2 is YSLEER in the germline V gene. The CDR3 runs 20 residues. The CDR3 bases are TGCGCCAGCAGCCGACTCTTGGTAGCGGGAGAGGTATGGCCCTACAATGAGCAGTTCTTC. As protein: CASSRLLVAGEVWPYNEQFF.

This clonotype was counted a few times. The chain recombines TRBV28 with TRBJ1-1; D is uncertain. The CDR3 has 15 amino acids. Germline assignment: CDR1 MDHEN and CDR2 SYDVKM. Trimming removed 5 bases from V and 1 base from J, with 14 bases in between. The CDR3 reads CASSPLEWGNTEAFF. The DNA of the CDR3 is TGTGCCAGCAGTCCCCTGGAATGGGGGAACACTGAAGCTTTCTTT.

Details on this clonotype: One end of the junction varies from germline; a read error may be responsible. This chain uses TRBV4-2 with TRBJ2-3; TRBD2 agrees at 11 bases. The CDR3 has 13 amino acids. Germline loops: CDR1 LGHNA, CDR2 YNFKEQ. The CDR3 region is CASSLDTTSGVSF. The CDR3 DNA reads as TGTGCCAGCAGCCTAGACACGACTAGCGGGGTTTCCTTT.

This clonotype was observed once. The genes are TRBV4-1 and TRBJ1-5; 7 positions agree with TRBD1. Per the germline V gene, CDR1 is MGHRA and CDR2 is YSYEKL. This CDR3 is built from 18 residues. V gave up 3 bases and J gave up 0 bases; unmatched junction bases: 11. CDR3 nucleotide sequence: TGCGCCAGCAGCCATATCAGACAGGGTAGTTATAGCAATCAGCCCCAGCATTTT. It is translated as CASSHIRQGSYSNQPQHF.